The 28 T cell receptor beta chains listed next were all sequenced from one sample in a study of immune characterization of retroperitoneal liposarcoma. One entry per CDR3 protein, called by TCRdb with MiXCR from the PCR reads. Of a few thousand distinct CDR3 sequences detected, over 45% appear once; the ten largest clones hold 40% to 60%. Sequencing was done on a sample of tumor tissue. These receptors were obtained from a male donor with retroperitoneal liposarcoma.

The rearrangement uses TRBV6-1 and TRBJ2-3; tentative D call: TRBD2 (5 bases). The J call may be incorrect, as the DNA end agrees better with TRBJ2-5. The CDR3 is 17 amino acids. CDR1 is MNHNS, CDR2 SASEGT, per germline. This CDR3 is CASSERVWGAGQETQYF. DNA for the CDR3: TGTGCCAGCAGTGAACGGGTGTGGGGAGCCGGGCAAGAGACCCAGTACTTC.

The rearrangement links TRBV6-1 to TRBJ2-7, with a tentative D call TRBD2 (5 bases). Trimming stripped 8 bases from V and 4 bases from J, with 15 bases between. CDR1 and CDR2 (germline): MNHNS, SASEGT. The CDR3 has 13 amino acids. CDR3 nucleotide sequence: TGTGCCAGCTCCGCAGGAGGCAGGTACGAGCAGTACTTC. This encodes CASSAGGRYEQYF.

The table lists this clonotype with a few counts. V usage is TRBV7-2 and J usage is TRBJ2-5; 11 bases match TRBD2. Per germline, CDR1 SGHTA and CDR2 FQGNSA. The CDR3 consists of 16 residues. Trimming at V came to 4 bases and at J to 3 bases, leaving 7 bases not matched to a gene. CDR3 bases: TGTGCCAGCAGCTCAACCGGGACTAGCGGAAAAGAGACCCAGTACTTC. Encoded protein: CASSSTGTSGKETQYF.

This clonotype ranks as medium-sized. V is TRBV5-1 and J is TRBJ2-5, with unresolved D. V lost 1 base to trimming and J lost 5 bases, with 9 bases between them. The germline V gene has CDR1 SGHRS and CDR2 YFSETQ. The CDR3 runs 13 residues. The CDR3 nucleotides read TGCGCCAGCAGCTTGAACCCCGGGGAGACCCAGTACTTC. Translated: CASSLNPGETQYF.

The chain combines TRBV6-1 with TRBJ2-1; D perhaps matches TRBD2 (6 bases). From germline, CDR1 is MNHNS and CDR2 SASEGT. CDR3 size: 13 residues. The germline V and J ends were trimmed by 2 bases and 9 bases, with 11 bases remaining between them. CDR3 nucleotides: TGTGCCAGCAGTGAACACGGAGGGACTGAGCAGTTCTTC. Protein: CASSEHGGTEQFF.

This chain links TRBV6-1 with TRBJ2-3, with a weak D call TRBD2 (10 bases). Germline CDR1 and CDR2: MNHNS and SASEGT. There are 18 residues in the CDR3. V was trimmed by 5 bases and J by 9 bases, leaving 30 bases between them. The CDR3 nucleotides are TGTGCCAGCAGTTTATCCGGGACAGGGTTAGCGGGAGGCGGGACGCAGTATTTT. It translates to CASSLSGTGLAGGGTQYF.

This clonotype is large by share. The V gene is TRBV11-2, the J gene TRBJ2-1, with TRBD1 matching over 8 bases. The ends lost 3 bases at V and 10 bases at J; junction bases unmatched: 11. Per germline, CDR1 SGHAT and CDR2 FQNNGV. The CDR3 covers 15 residues. CDR3 sequence: CASSLLGQGAREQFF. CDR3 coding DNA: TGTGCCAGCAGCTTGTTAGGCCAGGGGGCGAGGGAGCAGTTCTTC.

The chain recombines TRBV6-8 with TRBJ2-1, with 7 bases matching TRBD1. There are 15 residues in the CDR3. Germline V gives CDR1 MNHGY, CDR2 SAAAGT. The trim removed 5 bases at V and 0 bases at J, leaving 4 bases unmatched. The CDR3 loop reads CASSGQVSSYNEQFF. The DNA for the CDR3 is TGTGCCAGCAGTGGACAGGTTAGCTCCTACAATGAGCAGTTCTTC.

This clonotype was seen a few times. The rearrangement joins TRBV6-1 to TRBJ2-7; the match to TRBD1 covers 8 bases. The germline V gene has CDR1 MNHNS and CDR2 SASEGT. V lost 6 bases to trimming and J lost 5 bases; unmatched junction nucleotides: 9. The CDR3 is made up of 14 amino acids. CDR3 in DNA: TGTGCCAGCAGACGGGACAGGAGGGCCCACGAGCAGTACTTC. Translating gives CASRRDRRAHEQYF.

This clonotype was recorded a few times. The chain recombines TRBV12-3 or TRBV12-4 with TRBJ2-1; TRBD1 agrees at 9 bases. With V trimmed by 5 bases and J by 15 bases, 5 bases remained unmatched. This CDR3 has 11 amino acids. This CDR3 reads CASSTGQGRFF. The CDR3 DNA is TGTGCCAGCAGTACCGGACAGGGGCGGTTCTTC.

The rearrangement joins TRBV6-8 to TRBJ2-1; 7 positions match TRBD2. V was clipped by 8 bases and J by 10 bases; unmatched bases: 14. Germline CDR1 MNHGY, CDR2 SAAAGT. The CDR3 has 14 residues. CDR3 sequence reads: CASARTSEGFEQFF. The CDR3 DNA reads as TGTGCCAGCGCCCGGACTAGTGAAGGTTTCGAGCAGTTCTTC.

Judged by abundance, this clonotype is medium-sized. The rearrangement uses TRBV7-2 and TRBJ2-4, with 7 bases matching TRBD1. V dropped 5 bases and J dropped 2; count of bases not matched to a gene: 6. Germline lookup yields CDR1 SGHTA and CDR2 FQGNSA. The CDR3 is made up of 15 amino acids. CDR3 bases: TGTGCCAGCAGCCCCCCGACAGGGTCCAAAAACATTCAGTACTTC. Amino acid sequence: CASSPPTGSKNIQYF.

In its sample, this clonotype was seen a few times. The rearrangement joins TRBV6-1 to TRBJ1-5; 9 bases map to TRBD1. This CDR3 has 15 residues. CDR1 and CDR2 (germline): MNHNS, SASEGT. With 7 bases clipped from V and 6 bases from J, the junction kept 10 bases outside the gene matches. The CDR3 DNA reads as TGTGCCAGCAACGGAGGGACAGGGAACGGTCAGCCCCAGCATTTT. It specifies CASNGGTGNGQPQHF.

The genes are TRBV5-3 and TRBJ2-3, with a weak D call TRBD1 (6 bases). TRBV5-3 is an open reading frame whose function is uncertain. The CDR3 consists of 15 residues. Trimming removed 8 bases from V and 1 base from J, with 17 bases in between. The CDR3 DNA reads as TGTGCCAGCAGCGTACAGGGTAGCCGCACAGATACGCAGTATTTT. Its translation: CASSVQGSRTDTQYF.

V and J are TRBV6-1 and TRBJ1-5; D not resolved. Germline lookup yields CDR1 MNHNS and CDR2 SASEGT. Trimming pared 6 bases from V and 5 bases from J, leaving 17 bases between. The CDR3 consists of 15 residues. The CDR3 loop reads CASSSRAHQHQPQHF. For the CDR3, the DNA is TGTGCCAGCAGCTCGAGGGCCCATCAACATCAGCCCCAGCATTTT.

The CDR3 region has the DNA TGTGCCAGCAGCCCTAGCGGGGGGGCCAGAGAGACCCAGTTCTTC. Translating gives CASSPSGGARETQFF. The rearrangement links TRBV11-1 to TRBJ2-1, with 12 bases matching TRBD2. The CDR3 contains 15 residues. V dropped 5 bases and J dropped 13; count of bases not matched to a gene: 12. CDR1 and CDR2 from the germline V gene are SGHAT and FQDESV (reference sequence).

This clonotype was found once. This chain connects TRBV6-1 to TRBJ2-3; no clear D. The closer fit of TRBJ2-7 to the DNA end suggests the J call may be wrong. The CDR3 consists of 13 residues. Germline CDR1 and CDR2: MNHNS and SASEGT. The CDR3 loop is CASSGLPPYEQYF. The CDR3 nucleotides read TGTGCCAGCAGCGGCCTTCCTCCCTACGAGCAGTACTTC.

This CDR3 is CASSLGYNEQFF. CDR3 nucleotide sequence: TGTGCCAGCAGCCTCGGATACAATGAGCAGTTCTTC. This chain joins TRBV14 and TRBJ2-1; D ambiguous. The CDR3 extends over 12 amino acids. Trimming left V 4 bases short and J 4 bases short, with 5 bases between. The germline V gene has CDR1 SGHDN and CDR2 FVKESK.

The rearrangement uses TRBV7-2 and TRBJ2-5; the match to TRBD2 covers 9 bases. The end of the DNA aligns better with TRBJ2-7, so the J call may be wrong. The V gene's germline CDR1 is SGHTA and CDR2 FQGNSA. There are 14 residues in the CDR3. The CDR3 DNA reads as TGTGCCAGCAGCTTGGCGGGAGGGATCTACGAGCAGTACTTC. Protein product: CASSLAGGIYEQYF.

Concerning this clonotype itself: A much larger clone sits a single nucleotide away, making a read error possible. The chain has TRBV12-3 or TRBV12-4 and TRBJ2-1, with 11 bases that match TRBD2. The trim removed 5 bases at V and 4 bases at J, leaving 4 bases unmatched. There are 15 residues in the CDR3. The CDR3 DNA reads TGTGCCAGCAGTGCCGGGACTAGCGGATACAATGAGCAGTTCTTC. It is translated as CASSAGTSGYNEQFF.

This clonotype was seen a few times. The rearrangement links TRBV6-1 to TRBJ2-5; D is perhaps TRBD2 (6 bases). Trimming pared 5 bases from V and 5 bases from J, leaving 18 bases between. Looked up from germline, CDR1 is MNHNS and CDR2 is SASEGT. The CDR3 consists of 15 residues. In DNA, the CDR3 is TGTGCCAGCAGTTCCCGGGGAGGAGACTGGGAGACCCAGTACTTC. Translated: CASSSRGGDWETQYF.

The V gene is TRBV7-2, the J gene TRBJ2-4, with TRBD1 identical over 8 bases. With 1 base clipped from V and 3 bases from J, the junction kept 5 bases outside the gene matches. Germline CDR1 is SGHTA and CDR2 is FQGNSA. The CDR3 extends over 16 amino acids. The CDR3 reads CASSLVDRGVKNIQYF. DNA of the CDR3: TGTGCCAGCAGCTTAGTTGACAGGGGCGTCAAAAACATTCAGTACTTC.

This clonotype came up once. The V call is TRBV6-6, the J call TRBJ2-1; 7 bases are shared with TRBD2. Near its end, the DNA agrees better with TRBJ2-5, so the J call may be wrong. There are 14 residues in the CDR3. Germline V gene data show CDR1 as MNHNY and CDR2 as SVGAGI (reference sequence). This CDR3 is CASSYSTGGETQYF. For the CDR3, the DNA is TGTGCCAGCAGTTACTCAACGGGGGGAGAGACCCAGTACTTC.

In its sample, this clonotype ranks as hyperexpanded (1% or more). The gene calls are TRBV6-1 and TRBJ2-1; the D gene is possibly TRBD2 (6 bases). TRBJ2-7 matches the DNA end more closely, so the J call is doubtful. The CDR3 has 15 residues. Per germline, CDR1 MNHNS and CDR2 SASEGT. In nucleotides, the CDR3 is TGTGCCAGCAGTGAAGGCGGGGATAGCTCCTACGAGCAGTACTTC. Amino acids: CASSEGGDSSYEQYF.

In its sample, this clonotype is medium-sized. V is TRBV7-2 and J is TRBJ2-3, with D hard to call. Germline CDR1 reads SGHTA; CDR2 reads FQGNSA. Trimming cost V 5 bases and J 2 bases, with 5 bases left between them. The CDR3 consists of 12 residues. The CDR3 here is CASSIHTDTQYF. CDR3 coding DNA: TGTGCCAGCAGCATACACACAGATACGCAGTATTTT.

V is TRBV23-1 and J is TRBJ2-1; maybe TRBD1 (6 bases). TRBV23-1 is filed as an ORF, its function uncertain. This CDR3 has 17 residues. Trimming removed 7 bases at V and 1 base at J, with 20 bases between. CDR3 protein: CASTTGHPGRSYNEQFF. Here the CDR3 DNA reads TGCGCCAGCACCACGGGACACCCGGGGAGATCCTACAATGAGCAGTTCTTC.

This chain uses TRBV6-8 with TRBJ2-1; 7 bases are a match to TRBD2. J was trimmed by 10 bases and V by 2 bases; bases with no gene match: 11. Germline loops: CDR1 MNHGY, CDR2 SAAAGT. The CDR3 spans 15 residues. This CDR3 is CASSYRRGGSYEQFF. In DNA, the CDR3 is TGTGCCAGCAGTTACCGACGGGGAGGGAGCTACGAGCAGTTCTTC.

The genes are TRBV7-8 and TRBJ2-4; the match to TRBD2 covers 12 bases. The ends lost 4 bases at V and 9 bases at J; junction bases unmatched: 10. The germline V gene has CDR1 SGHVS and CDR2 FQNEAQ. This CDR3 has 16 residues. The CDR3: CASSSRTSGTYSIQYF. The CDR3 coding sequence is TGTGCCAGCAGCTCCCGGACTAGCGGGACCTACTCCATTCAGTACTTC.